This is a list of T cell receptor beta chains from one sample in a study of chemoradiotherapy in HPV16-positive cancers. Clones were read by immunoSEQ multiplex PCR, and TCRdb kept only the in-frame ones, dropping some. Of over a thousand clones listed, almost 90% are singletons. This specimen consisted of tumor tissue, obtained from a patient who underwent chemoradiotherapy. The receptors here all came from a human donor with HPV-associated anogenital cancer. CDR3s include the opening cysteine and the closing phenylalanine or tryptophan. Fields, in order: D gene, clone size, V gene, J gene, CDR3 DNA, CDR3 protein. A D gene is named only where the DNA matches it firmly. Expanded clones get a size class; other rows say once, few or many, or leave the size out.

D gene: TRBD1; clone size: once; V gene: TRBV19; J gene: TRBJ2-1; CDR3 DNA: TGTGCCAGTGCGGCCAGGGGGCCATTTGAGCAGTTCTTC; CDR3 protein: CASAARGPFEQFF
D gene: NA; clone size: NA; V gene: TRBV7-9; J gene: TRBJ1-4; CDR3 DNA: TGTGCCAGCAGCTTGGGAACAGGGTCGGGTGAAAAACTGTTTTTT; CDR3 protein: CASSLGTGSGEKLFF
D gene: TRBD1; clone size: NA; V gene: TRBV13; J gene: TRBJ1-4; CDR3 DNA: TGTGCCAGCAGCAAGACAGGGGGCGCGGATAGGGAAAAACTGTTTTTT; CDR3 protein: CASSKTGGADREKLFF
D gene: NA; clone size: few; V gene: TRBV5-4; J gene: TRBJ1-1; CDR3 DNA: TGTGCCAGCAGCTTGGGCTCCAGTTGGAACACTGAAGCTTTCTTT; CDR3 protein: CASSLGSSWNTEAFF
D gene: TRBD1; clone size: NA; V gene: TRBV19; J gene: TRBJ2-2; CDR3 DNA: TGTGCCAGTAGTATAGACGTCGCAGGGGGCGGCACCGGGGAGCTGTTTTTT; CDR3 protein: CASSIDVAGGGTGELFF
D gene: TRBD2; clone size: NA; V gene: TRBV4-2; J gene: TRBJ2-1; CDR3 DNA: TGTGCCAGCAGCCAAGGGACTAGCGGCTCCTACAATGAGCAGTTCTTC; CDR3 protein: CASSQGTSGSYNEQFF
D gene: TRBD1; clone size: NA; V gene: TRBV27; J gene: TRBJ2-7; CDR3 DNA: TGTGCCAGCAGTACGCGGGGACAGGGCACCGAGCAGTACTTC; CDR3 protein: CASSTRGQGTEQYF
D gene: NA; clone size: NA; V gene: TRBV6-1; J gene: TRBJ2-5; CDR3 DNA: TGTGCCAGCAGTCCTGGGCCCGAAGAGACCCAGTACTTC; CDR3 protein: CASSPGPEETQYF
D gene: TRBD1; clone size: once; V gene: TRBV28; J gene: TRBJ1-3; CDR3 DNA: TGTGCCAGCAGTGCCCCAGGGGGCTTGGGAAACACCATATATTTT; CDR3 protein: CASSAPGGLGNTIYF
D gene: NA; clone size: NA; V gene: TRBV9; J gene: TRBJ1-2; CDR3 DNA: TGTGCCAGCAGCGTAGGTGCGGACTATGGCTACACCTTC; CDR3 protein: CASSVGADYGYTF
D gene: NA; clone size: NA; V gene: TRBV2; J gene: TRBJ1-3; CDR3 DNA: TGTGCCAGCAGGTTAGCGGGAAACACCATATATTTT; CDR3 protein: CASRLAGNTIYF
D gene: TRBD1; clone size: NA; V gene: TRBV6-4; J gene: TRBJ1-2; CDR3 DNA: TGTGCCAGCAGTGAGACCGGGACAGAGCCGAACTATGGCTACACCTTC; CDR3 protein: CASSETGTEPNYGYTF
D gene: NA; clone size: NA; V gene: TRBV7-9; J gene: TRBJ1-1; CDR3 DNA: TGTGCCAGCAGCCAGAATCGGGGAGGCAACACTGAAGCTTTCTTT; CDR3 protein: CASSQNRGGNTEAFF
D gene: TRBD1; clone size: NA; V gene: TRBV29-1; J gene: TRBJ1-1; CDR3 DNA: TGCAGCGTGTCCCGGGACAGGGGGCGCACTGAAGCTTTCTTT; CDR3 protein: CSVSRDRGRTEAFF
D gene: TRBD1; clone size: NA; V gene: TRBV5-4; J gene: TRBJ2-7; CDR3 DNA: TGTGCCAGCAGCCTAACGGACAGGGGGCTTTACGAGCAGTACTTC; CDR3 protein: CASSLTDRGLYEQYF
D gene: NA; clone size: NA; V gene: TRBV27; J gene: TRBJ2-1; CDR3 DNA: TGTGCCAGCAGTGGCAGGGTAGGGTCCGTCAATGAGCAGTTCTTC; CDR3 protein: CASSGRVGSVNEQFF
D gene: NA; clone size: NA; V gene: TRBV4-3; J gene: TRBJ2-3; CDR3 DNA: TGCGCCAGCAGCCAAATCATTACAGATACGCAGTATTTT; CDR3 protein: CASSQIITDTQYF
D gene: NA; clone size: NA; V gene: TRBV28; J gene: TRBJ1-3; CDR3 DNA: TGTGCCAGCAGCAGTCCTTCGCCACTGGGTCTTTACTCTGGAAACACCATATATTTT; CDR3 protein: CASSSPSPLGLYSGNTIYF
D gene: NA; clone size: NA; V gene: TRBV7-9; J gene: TRBJ1-4; CDR3 DNA: TGTGCCAGCAGCCCCCGGACAGAGAGAGTCGCAAAACTGTTTTTT; CDR3 protein: CASSPRTERVAKLFF
D gene: NA; clone size: NA; V gene: TRBV5-6; J gene: TRBJ2-5; CDR3 DNA: TGTGCCAGCAGCGACAACAGGGTAGAGACCCAGTACTTC; CDR3 protein: CASSDNRVETQYF
D gene: NA; clone size: NA; V gene: TRBV7-7; J gene: TRBJ2-3; CDR3 DNA: TGTGCTAGCAGCTTAGCTAGCGGCACAGATACGCAGTATTTT; CDR3 protein: CASSLASGTDTQYF
D gene: TRBD2; clone size: NA; V gene: TRBV10-3; J gene: TRBJ2-2; CDR3 DNA: TGTGCCATCAGTGAGTCGTCGCTAGCGGGAGTATCGCCCGGGGAGCTGTTTTTT; CDR3 protein: CAISESSLAGVSPGELFF
D gene: NA; clone size: NA; V gene: TRBV30; J gene: TRBJ2-7; CDR3 DNA: TGTGCCTGGAGCGACAGTACAGACGAGCAGTACTTC; CDR3 protein: CAWSDSTDEQYF
D gene: TRBD2; clone size: once; V gene: TRBV7-2; J gene: TRBJ2-3; CDR3 DNA: TGTGCCAGCAGCTTCCCACAGCCACCCGCGGGAGGGGAGAGAGATACGCAGTATTTT; CDR3 protein: CASSFPQPPAGGERDTQYF
D gene: NA; clone size: NA; V gene: TRBV7-2; J gene: TRBJ2-1; CDR3 DNA: TGTGCCAGCAGCTTATCTGAGGGAGGCTACAATGAGCAGTTCTTC; CDR3 protein: CASSLSEGGYNEQFF
D gene: TRBD1; clone size: NA; V gene: TRBV28; J gene: TRBJ2-3; CDR3 DNA: TGTGCCAGCAGTACCGGGACAGGGAGCACAGATACGCAGTATTTT; CDR3 protein: CASSTGTGSTDTQYF
D gene: NA; clone size: large; V gene: TRBV2; J gene: TRBJ1-2; CDR3 DNA: TGTGCCAGCAGTAACGAGGGGACTAACTATGGCTACACCTTC; CDR3 protein: CASSNEGTNYGYTF
D gene: TRBD2; clone size: NA; V gene: TRBV4-1; J gene: TRBJ2-1; CDR3 DNA: TGCGCCAGCAGCCAAGTGGGAGGGAGTGGTTCCTACAATGAGCAGTTCTTC; CDR3 protein: CASSQVGGSGSYNEQFF
D gene: TRBD1; clone size: NA; V gene: TRBV7-8; J gene: TRBJ1-5; CDR3 DNA: TGTGCCAGCAGCTTAGAGGGGGCTAGATTTGGTCAGCCCCAGCATTTT; CDR3 protein: CASSLEGARFGQPQHF
D gene: NA; clone size: once; V gene: TRBV4-1; J gene: TRBJ2-7; CDR3 DNA: TGCGCCAGCAGCCAAGAGATTTACGAGCAGTACTTC; CDR3 protein: CASSQEIYEQYF
D gene: TRBD1; clone size: NA; V gene: TRBV15; J gene: TRBJ1-3; CDR3 DNA: TGTGCCACCAGCAGAGCACGGGGACAGGGGGCAGACACCATATATTTT; CDR3 protein: CATSRARGQGADTIYF
D gene: TRBD1; clone size: once; V gene: TRBV5-1; J gene: TRBJ2-1; CDR3 DNA: TGCGCCAGCAGCGCCACAGGGGGTCTTTCGGGCAATGAGCAGTTCTTC; CDR3 protein: CASSATGGLSGNEQFF
D gene: NA; clone size: NA; V gene: TRBV7-9; J gene: TRBJ2-1; CDR3 DNA: TGTGCCAGAGAAAAAAGGCCCTGCACAGATGAGCAGTTCTTC; CDR3 protein: CAREKRPCTDEQFF
D gene: TRBD1; clone size: NA; V gene: TRBV5-1; J gene: TRBJ2-3; CDR3 DNA: TGCGCCAGCAGCTCGGGACAGGGAACAGATACGCAGTATTTT; CDR3 protein: CASSSGQGTDTQYF
D gene: TRBD1; clone size: NA; V gene: TRBV19; J gene: TRBJ2-1; CDR3 DNA: TGTGCCAGTAGTATCATTGTCGGACAGGGAAAGGATGAGCAGTTCTTC; CDR3 protein: CASSIIVGQGKDEQFF
D gene: NA; clone size: NA; V gene: TRBV7-6; J gene: TRBJ1-6; CDR3 DNA: TGTGCCAGCAGCTTAGCGGCAGAGGGTAATTCACCCCTCCACTTT; CDR3 protein: CASSLAAEGNSPLHF
D gene: NA; clone size: NA; V gene: TRBV2; J gene: TRBJ1-5; CDR3 DNA: TGTGCCAGCAGGAAAGAATGGGACCAGCCCCAGCATTTT; CDR3 protein: CASRKEWDQPQHF
D gene: TRBD1; clone size: NA; V gene: TRBV11-2; J gene: TRBJ2-7; CDR3 DNA: TGTGCCAGCAGCATCGCCGGGACAGGGCGCGAGCAGTACTTC; CDR3 protein: CASSIAGTGREQYF
D gene: TRBD1; clone size: NA; V gene: TRBV29-1; J gene: TRBJ2-2; CDR3 DNA: TGCAGCGTTCCAGGGACAGGGGTCACCGGGGAGCTGTTTTTT; CDR3 protein: CSVPGTGVTGELFF
D gene: NA; clone size: NA; V gene: TRBV6-4; J gene: TRBJ1-4; CDR3 DNA: TGTGCCAGCAGTGATTCCGATACAGGGAGTAATGAAAAACTGTTTTTT; CDR3 protein: CASSDSDTGSNEKLFF
D gene: NA; clone size: NA; V gene: TRBV14; J gene: TRBJ1-1; CDR3 DNA: TGTGCCAGCAGCCAAGTTGGAGGGGACACTGAAGCTTTCTTT; CDR3 protein: CASSQVGGDTEAFF
D gene: TRBD1; clone size: NA; V gene: TRBV6-5; J gene: TRBJ2-7; CDR3 DNA: TGTGCCAGCAGGACCGGGACAGGGGTGGCCTACGAGCAGTACTTC; CDR3 protein: CASRTGTGVAYEQYF
D gene: TRBD1; clone size: NA; V gene: TRBV7-9; J gene: TRBJ2-5; CDR3 DNA: TGTGCCAGCAGCTTAGGGACAGGGATTGGGACCCAGTACTTC; CDR3 protein: CASSLGTGIGTQYF
D gene: NA; clone size: NA; V gene: TRBV6-5; J gene: TRBJ1-1; CDR3 DNA: TGTGCCAGCAGATCAGGGCTAGGGATTAGTGAAGCTTTCTTT; CDR3 protein: CASRSGLGISEAFF